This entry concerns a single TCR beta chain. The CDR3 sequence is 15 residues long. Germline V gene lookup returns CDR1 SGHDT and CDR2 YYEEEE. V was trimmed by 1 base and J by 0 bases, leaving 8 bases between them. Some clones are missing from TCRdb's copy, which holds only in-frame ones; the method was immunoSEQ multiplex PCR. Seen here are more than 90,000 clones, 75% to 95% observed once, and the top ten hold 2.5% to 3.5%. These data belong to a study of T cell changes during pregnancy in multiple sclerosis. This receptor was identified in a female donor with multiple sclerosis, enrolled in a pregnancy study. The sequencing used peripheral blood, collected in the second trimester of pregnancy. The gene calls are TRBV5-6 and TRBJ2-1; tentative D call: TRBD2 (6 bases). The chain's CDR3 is CASSLRTISYNEQFF. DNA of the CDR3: TGTGCCAGCAGCTTGCGGACTATCTCCTACAATGAGCAGTTCTTC. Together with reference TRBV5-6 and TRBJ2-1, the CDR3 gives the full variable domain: DAGVTQSPTHLIKTRGQQVTLRCSPKSGHDTVSWYQQALGQGPQFIFQYYEEEERQRGNFPDRFSGHQFPNYSSELNVNALLLGDSALYLCASSLRTISYNEQFFGPGTRLTVL.